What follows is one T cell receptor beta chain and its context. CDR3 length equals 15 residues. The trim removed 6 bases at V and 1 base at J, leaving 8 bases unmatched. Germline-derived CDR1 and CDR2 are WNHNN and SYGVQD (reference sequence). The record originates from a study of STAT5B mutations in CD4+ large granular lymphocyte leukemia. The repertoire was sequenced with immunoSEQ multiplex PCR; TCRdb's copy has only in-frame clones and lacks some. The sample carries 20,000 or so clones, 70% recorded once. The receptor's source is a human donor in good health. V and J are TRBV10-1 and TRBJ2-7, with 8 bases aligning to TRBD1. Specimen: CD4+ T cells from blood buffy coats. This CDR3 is CASSAQGVRSYEQYF. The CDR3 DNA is TGCGCCAGCAGCGCACAGGGGGTTAGATCCTACGAGCAGTACTTC.